One and the same sample provided the 18 T cell receptor beta chains below, sequenced in a study of regulatory T cells in long-lasting Graves disease. Building of the TCR beta libraries involved iRepertoire HTBI primers and Arm-PCR of CDR3 regions. TCRdb itself ran the multiplex PCR reads through MiXCR, one entry per CDR3 protein. The table has about 370,000 distinct CDR3 sequences, around a sixth seen once. Described time point: newly diagnosed GD, antithyroid drugs for less than 3 months. Preparation of the TCR library used RNA extracted from PBMCs. Sequenced material: peripheral blood mononuclear cells (PBMCs), taken at new diagnosis, from a patient treated with antithyroid drugs. Receptors originate from a female donor with Graves disease.

In its sample, this clonotype was seen many times. J is TRBJ1-4 and V is TRBV5-1; a weak D match, TRBD1 (5 bases). V gave up 3 bases and J gave up 12 bases, with 18 bases separating them. This CDR3 region has 14 residues. Germline values: CDR1 SGHRS, CDR2 YFSETQ. The CDR3 spells CASSWDVSGGELFF. CDR3 nucleotide sequence: TGCGCCAGCAGCTGGGACGTATCCGGAGGAGAACTGTTTTTT.

Only a few counts were recorded for this clonotype. The J gene is TRBJ2-6, the V gene TRBV7-2; D unclear. CDR1 and CDR2 from the germline V gene are SGHTA and FQGNSA. V lost 4 bases and J 1 base, leaving 11 bases between the germline ends. The length of the CDR3 is 16 residues. The chain's CDR3 is CASSSLVLSGANVLTF. DNA of the CDR3: TGTGCCAGCAGCTCACTTGTCTTATCTGGGGCCAACGTCCTGACTTTC.

There are many counts of this clonotype. V gene TRBV5-1 combines with J gene TRBJ2-7; D unresolved. V lost 0 bases to trimming and J lost 2 bases, with 9 bases between them. Germline V gene sequence: CDR1 SGHRS, CDR2 YFSETQ. CDR3 length: 14 residues. CDR3 sequence (DNA): TGCGCCAGCAGCTTGGAGCCAGCAACCTACGAGCAGTACTTC. It specifies CASSLEPATYEQYF.

V gene TRBV7-2 combines with J gene TRBJ1-3; tentative D call: TRBD1 (6 bases). The length of the CDR3 is 13 residues. Germline CDR1 is SGHTA and CDR2 is FQGNSA. V was pared by 4 bases and J by 7 bases, with 11 bases between. CDR3 sequence (DNA): TGTGCCAGCAGCTCAAGGGGGTTTAACACCATATATTTT. It yields the protein CASSSRGFNTIYF.

This clonotype has a count of ten or more. The chain links TRBV6-2 or TRBV6-3 to TRBJ1-3, with D maybe TRBD1 (5 bases). The CDR3 runs to 14 residues. From germline, CDR1 is MNHEY and CDR2 SVGEGT. Trimming took 6 bases from V and 4 from J, leaving 13 bases between them. The CDR3 region has the DNA TGTGCCAGCAGACCCGGGACGGAAGGAAACACCATATATTTT. Amino acids: CASRPGTEGNTIYF.

This clonotype has only a few counts. The genes are TRBV4-1 and TRBJ1-2; possibly TRBD1 for D (6 bases). CDR3 length equals 16 residues. The germline V and J ends were trimmed by 4 bases and 4 bases, with 19 bases remaining between them. Looked up from germline, CDR1 is MGHRA and CDR2 is YSYEKL. Written as DNA, the CDR3 is TGCGCCAGCAGCCTTTCTTGGACAGACAGCCTCTATGGCTACACCTTC. This gives the protein CASSLSWTDSLYGYTF.

This clonotype showed up just a few times. This chain links TRBV27 with TRBJ2-1; TRBD1 aligns across 9 bases. After removal of 6 bases from V and 3 bases from J, the junction contained 27 bases not matched to a gene. This CDR3 has 22 amino acids. Germline V gives CDR1 MNHEY, CDR2 SMNVEV (reference sequence). CDR3 DNA: TGTGCCAGCAGCCAAGATCTATTGGTTTTTGACAGGGGGAGATTCGGCTACAATGAGCAGTTCTTC. It specifies CASSQDLLVFDRGRFGYNEQFF.

Ten or more counts support this clonotype. The chain combines TRBV6-2 or TRBV6-3 with TRBJ2-1; 7 bases are shared with TRBD2. The germline CDR1 and CDR2 sequences are MNHEY and SVGEGT. Losses at the gene ends were 3 bases for V and 7 bases for J; bases not matched to a gene: 12. The CDR3 contains 16 residues. This chain's CDR3 is CASSYDRAGWSNEQFF. CDR3 in DNA: TGTGCCAGCAGTTATGACCGAGCGGGATGGTCGAATGAGCAGTTCTTC.

Concerning this clonotype: A clone one base away is much larger, so this may be a read error. The V call is TRBV7-8, the J call TRBJ2-4; 8 nucleotides align to TRBD2. This CDR3 spans 14 amino acids. Germline V gene sequence: CDR1 SGHVS, CDR2 FQNEAQ. J gave up 13 bases and V 5 bases, and 13 bases lay outside the gene matches. CDR3 sequence (DNA): TGTGCCAGCAGCCTTAGCGGGGCCCCTTCTGAGCAGTACTTC. Protein product: CASSLSGAPSEQYF.

The genes are TRBV7-6 and TRBJ2-2; no clear D gene. CDR1 and CDR2 from the germline V gene are SGHVS and FNYEAQ. This CDR3 contains 14 residues. With 0 bases removed from V and 3 bases from J, the gap between germline ends came to 5 bases. CDR3 amino acids: CASSLAIDTGELFF. The DNA of the CDR3 is TGTGCCAGCAGCTTAGCGATCGACACCGGGGAGCTGTTTTTT.

The chain joins TRBV5-1 to TRBJ1-6; D is uncertain. The CDR3 sequence is 14 residues long. V lost 4 bases and J 0 bases, leaving 5 bases between the germline ends. Germline CDR1 and CDR2: SGHRS and YFSETQ. The CDR3 DNA reads as TGCGCCAGCAGCGACAACTCCTATAATTCACCCCTCCACTTT. Encoded protein: CASSDNSYNSPLHF. The full variable domain, in which reference TRBV5-1 and TRBJ1-6 provide the parts outside the CDR3, is KAGVTQTPRYLIKTRGQQVTLSCSPISGHRSVSWYQQTPGQGLQFLFEYFSETQRNKGNFPGRFSGRQFSNSRSEMNVSTLELGDSALYLCASSDNSYNSPLHFGNGTRLTVT.

This clonotype was seen many times. This chain joins TRBV7-9 and TRBJ2-1, with D hard to call. Germline assignment: CDR1 SEHNR and CDR2 FQNEAQ (reference sequence). The CDR3 contains 12 residues. V dropped 1 base and J dropped 12 bases, with 10 bases sitting between them. The CDR3 region is CASSLESSRQFF. The CDR3 nucleotides are TGTGCCAGCAGCTTAGAAAGCAGTCGGCAGTTCTTC. Based on the CDR3 plus reference TRBV7-9 and TRBJ2-1, the full variable domain is DTGVSQNPRHKITKRGQNVTFRCDPISEHNRLYWYRQTLGQGPEFLTYFQNEAQLEKSRLLSDRFSAERPKGSFSTLEIQRTEQGDSAMYLCASSLESSRQFFGPGTRLTVL.

This clonotype occurred many times. The chain couples TRBV27 to TRBJ1-5; D perhaps matches TRBD1 (6 bases). Germline lookup yields CDR1 MNHEY and CDR2 SMNVEV (reference sequence). The CDR3 has 14 residues. Deletions cut 6 bases from V and 5 bases from J, with 14 bases between. CDR3 nucleotide sequence: TGTGCCAGCAGCCCAGGGGTGGGGGATCAGCCCCAGCATTTT. Translating it yields CASSPGVGDQPQHF.

This clonotype was detected ten times or more. CDR3 nucleotide sequence: TGTGCCAGCAGTTTACCGTTCACTCGCTGGGAGCTGTTTTTT. This codes for CASSLPFTRWELFF. The gene calls are TRBV28 and TRBJ2-2; D not certain. The CDR3 sequence is 14 residues long. Trimming removed 2 bases from V and 9 bases from J, with 13 bases in between. CDR1 is MDHEN and CDR2 is SYDVKM in the germline V gene.

This clonotype showed up many times. The chain recombines TRBV6-1 with TRBJ2-1; 8 bases map to TRBD2. Trimming removed 5 bases from V and 9 bases from J; junction bases left unmatched: 15. The length of the CDR3 is 16 residues. The germline gives CDR1 MNHNS, CDR2 SASEGT. The CDR3 sequence is CASSKLSGSFLSEQFF. The CDR3 DNA sequence: TGTGCCAGCAGTAAACTAAGCGGGAGTTTTCTTAGTGAGCAGTTCTTC.

This clonotype showed up many times. The rearrangement links TRBV7-2 to TRBJ1-1; D unclear. CDR3 length: 12 amino acids. Looked up from germline, CDR1 is SGHTA and CDR2 is FQGNSA. The germline V and J ends were trimmed by 6 bases and 7 bases, with 12 bases remaining between them. This CDR3 is CASRSDRIEAFF. The CDR3 nucleotides are TGTGCCAGCAGATCAGACCGGATTGAAGCTTTCTTT.

In its sample, this clonotype was seen many times. V is TRBV7-9 and J is TRBJ2-6; TRBD2 matches at 10 bases. The junction had 5 bases not matched to a gene; V was cut back by 0 bases and J by 3 bases. This CDR3 comprises 18 residues. The germline CDR1 and CDR2 sequences are SEHNR and FQNEAQ (reference sequence). The CDR3 region has the DNA TGTGCCAGCAGCTTAGCGCTCCTAGCGGGAGATGGGGCCAACGTCCTGACTTTC. Translating gives CASSLALLAGDGANVLTF. Drawing the rest from reference TRBV7-9 and TRBJ2-6, the complete variable domain is DTGVSQNPRHKITKRGQNVTFRCDPISEHNRLYWYRQTLGQGPEFLTYFQNEAQLEKSRLLSDRFSAERPKGSFSTLEIQRTEQGDSAMYLCASSLALLAGDGANVLTFGAGSRLTVL.

Notes on this clonotype: This may come from a read error, since a much larger clone is one base off. The chain is built from TRBV6-1 and TRBJ1-1, with D uncertain. The CDR3 length is 15 residues. CDR1 is MNHNS, CDR2 SASEGT, per germline. Here the CDR3 DNA reads TGTGCCAGCAGCCAGCGGAGGGTCGGCGACACTGGAGCTTTCTTT. It is translated as CASSQRRVGDTGAFF.